The 10 T cell receptor beta chains below all came from one sample that was sequenced in a study of blood T cell repertoires in COVID-19. The table came from immunoSEQ multiplex PCR; TCRdb's copy has only in-frame clones and leaves some out. There are 390,000 or so clones in the sample; roughly 90% occur only once, and 5% to 8.5% lies in the top ten. Sequencing used peripheral blood. These receptors came from a man between 18 and 35 years old with active or convalescent COVID-19.

The chain couples TRBV4-2 to TRBJ2-2; 7 positions agree with TRBD1. The J segment lost 6 bases and the V segment lost 0 bases, leaving 4 bases of the junction unmatched. Germline V gives CDR1 LGHNA, CDR2 YNFKEQ. This CDR3 contains 15 residues. CDR3 nucleotide sequence: TGTGCCAGCAGCCAAGAGCCCCAGGGGGCCGGGGAGCTGTTTTTT. Translated, it gives CASSQEPQGAGELFF.

A single count supports this clone. V usage is TRBV4-1 and J usage is TRBJ1-1, with unresolved D. Germline V lookup: CDR1 MGHRA, CDR2 YSYEKL. Trimming removed 3 bases at V and 1 base at J, with 9 bases between. This CDR3 comprises 14 residues. The CDR3 bases are TGCGCCAGCAGCCAGGGCTTAAGGAACACTGAAGCTTTCTTT. This sequence encodes CASSQGLRNTEAFF.

This rearrangement joins TRBV10-3 to TRBJ2-1, with a weak D call TRBD1 (6 bases). Germline V gives CDR1 ENHRY, CDR2 SYGVKD. This CDR3 comprises 14 residues. Trimming pared 10 bases from V and 0 bases from J, leaving 13 bases between. CDR3 nucleotide sequence: TGTGCCACCCGGACAGCGAGCTCCTACAATGAGCAGTTCTTC. As protein: CATRTASSYNEQFF.

V and J are TRBV5-5 and TRBJ2-5; D is perhaps TRBD2 (6 bases). CDR3 length equals 15 residues. The V end lost 7 bases, the J end lost 4 bases, and 20 bases lay between the germline ends. Germline values: CDR1 SGHKS, CDR2 YYEKEE (reference sequence). Here the CDR3 DNA reads TGTGCCAGCGCCCCCGTTGCGGGATCTCGAGAGACCCAGTACTTC. It specifies CASAPVAGSRETQYF. Full variable domain (remainder filled in from reference TRBV5-5 and TRBJ2-5): DAGVTQSPTHLIKTRGQQVTLRCSPISGHKSVSWYQQVLGQGPQFIFQYYEKEERGRGNFPDRFSARQFPNYSSELNVNALLLGDSALYLCASAPVAGSRETQYFGPGTRLLVL.

The chain uses TRBV7-2 and TRBJ2-1; 7 bases are a match to TRBD1. V dropped 6 bases and J dropped 2; count of bases not matched to a gene: 4. CDR1 SGHTA and CDR2 FQGNSA come from the germline V gene. The CDR3 is made up of 14 amino acids. CDR3 sequence: CASRMGQTYNEQFF. In DNA, the CDR3 is TGTGCCAGCAGGATGGGACAGACCTACAATGAGCAGTTCTTC.

In this sample, this clone turned up once. The V call is TRBV29-1, the J call TRBJ2-7; 8 positions match TRBD1. The CDR3 contains 13 residues. Germline CDR1 SQVTM, CDR2 ANQGSEA. Germline trimming cut 3 bases from V and 2 bases from J; bases unmatched to any gene: 3. CDR3 loop: CSVEAGGPYEQYF. In DNA, the CDR3 is TGCAGCGTTGAGGCAGGGGGCCCCTACGAGCAGTACTTC.

The chain links TRBV24-1 to TRBJ2-1; the match to TRBD2 covers 11 bases. The trim removed 4 bases at V and 7 bases at J, leaving 5 bases unmatched. The CDR3 length is 15 residues. Germline CDR1 KGHDR, CDR2 SFDVKD. This CDR3 is CATSERGLAVNEQFF. CDR3 DNA sequence: TGTGCCACCAGTGAACGGGGACTAGCGGTAAATGAGCAGTTCTTC.

V usage is TRBV2 and J usage is TRBJ2-7, with TRBD1 as a possible D gene (6 bases). The CDR3 spans 13 residues. Trimming pared 5 bases from V and 1 base from J, leaving 9 bases between. The germline gives CDR1 SNHLY, CDR2 FYNNEI. CDR3 in amino acids: CASSPDSSYEQYF. In nucleotides, the CDR3 is TGTGCCAGCAGTCCGGACAGTTCCTACGAGCAGTACTTC.

V gene TRBV5-6 combines with J gene TRBJ2-3, with TRBD2 matching 16 bases. V lost 2 bases and J lost 4; bases outside the gene matches: 7. The CDR3 spans 18 residues. Germline V CDR1 and CDR2: SGHDT, YYEEEE. The CDR3 region has the DNA TGTGCCAGCAGCTTACCGGGACTAGCGGGAGGGCGGGCAGATACGCAGTATTTT. This translates into CASSLPGLAGGRADTQYF.

The rearrangement joins TRBV9 to TRBJ1-2, with 12 bases aligning to TRBD1. This CDR3 spans 15 amino acids. Germline assignment: CDR1 SGDLS and CDR2 YYNGEE. Germline trimming cut 3 bases from V and 8 bases from J; bases unmatched to any gene: 8. The chain's CDR3 is CASSGAGTGGWGYTF. The CDR3 DNA follows: TGTGCCAGCAGCGGAGCCGGGACAGGGGGCTGGGGCTACACCTTC.